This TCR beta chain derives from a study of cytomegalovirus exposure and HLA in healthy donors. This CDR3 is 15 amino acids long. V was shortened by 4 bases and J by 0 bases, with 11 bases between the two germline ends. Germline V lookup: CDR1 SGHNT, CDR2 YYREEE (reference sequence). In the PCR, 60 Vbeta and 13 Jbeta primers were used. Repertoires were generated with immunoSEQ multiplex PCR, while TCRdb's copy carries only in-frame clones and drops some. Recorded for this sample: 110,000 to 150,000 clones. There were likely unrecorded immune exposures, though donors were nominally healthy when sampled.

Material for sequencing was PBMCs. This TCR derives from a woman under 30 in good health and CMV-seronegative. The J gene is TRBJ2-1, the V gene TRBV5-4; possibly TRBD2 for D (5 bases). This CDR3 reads CASSLGVSSYNEQFF. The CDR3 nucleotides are TGTGCCAGCAGCCTCGGGGTTAGCTCCTACAATGAGCAGTTCTTC.